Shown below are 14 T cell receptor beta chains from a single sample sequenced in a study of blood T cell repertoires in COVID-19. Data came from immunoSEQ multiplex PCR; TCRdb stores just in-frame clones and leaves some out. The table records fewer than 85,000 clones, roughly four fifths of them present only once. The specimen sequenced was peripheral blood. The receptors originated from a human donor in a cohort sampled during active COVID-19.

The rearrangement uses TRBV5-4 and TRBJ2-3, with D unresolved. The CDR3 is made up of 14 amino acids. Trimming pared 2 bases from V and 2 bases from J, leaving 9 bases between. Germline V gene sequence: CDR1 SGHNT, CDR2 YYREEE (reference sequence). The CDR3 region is CASSLGDSTDTQYF. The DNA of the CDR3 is TGTGCCAGCAGCTTAGGTGACTCCACAGATACGCAGTATTTT.

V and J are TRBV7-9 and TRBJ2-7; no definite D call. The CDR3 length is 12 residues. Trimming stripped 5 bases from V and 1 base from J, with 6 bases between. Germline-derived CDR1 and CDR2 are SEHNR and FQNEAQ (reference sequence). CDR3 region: CASSLTSYEQYF. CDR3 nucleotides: TGTGCCAGCAGCCTTACTTCCTACGAGCAGTACTTC.

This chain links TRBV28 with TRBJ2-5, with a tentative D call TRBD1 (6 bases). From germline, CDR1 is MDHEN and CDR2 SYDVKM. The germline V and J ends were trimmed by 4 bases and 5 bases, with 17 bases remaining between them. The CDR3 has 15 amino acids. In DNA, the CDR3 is TGTGCCAGCAGTTCCTACCAGGGGTTAAGGGAGACCCAGTACTTC. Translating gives CASSSYQGLRETQYF.

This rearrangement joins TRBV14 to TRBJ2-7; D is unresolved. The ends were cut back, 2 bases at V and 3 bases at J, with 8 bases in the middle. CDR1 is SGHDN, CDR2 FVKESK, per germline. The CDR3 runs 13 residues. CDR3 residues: CASSQNSNYEQYF. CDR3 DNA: TGTGCCAGCAGCCAAAACAGTAACTACGAGCAGTACTTC.

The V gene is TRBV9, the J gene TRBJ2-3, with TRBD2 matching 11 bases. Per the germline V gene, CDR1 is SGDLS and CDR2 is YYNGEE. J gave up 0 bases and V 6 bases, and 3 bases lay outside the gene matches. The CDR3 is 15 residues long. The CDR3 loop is CASNIAGGSTDTQYF. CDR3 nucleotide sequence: TGTGCCAGCAACATAGCGGGGGGGAGCACAGATACGCAGTATTTT.

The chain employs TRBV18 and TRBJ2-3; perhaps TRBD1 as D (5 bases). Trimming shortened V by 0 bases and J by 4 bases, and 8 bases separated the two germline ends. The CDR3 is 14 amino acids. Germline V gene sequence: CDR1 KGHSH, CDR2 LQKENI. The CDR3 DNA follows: TGTGCCAGCTCACCACCTGCCAGGGCAGATACGCAGTATTTT. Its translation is CASSPPARADTQYF.

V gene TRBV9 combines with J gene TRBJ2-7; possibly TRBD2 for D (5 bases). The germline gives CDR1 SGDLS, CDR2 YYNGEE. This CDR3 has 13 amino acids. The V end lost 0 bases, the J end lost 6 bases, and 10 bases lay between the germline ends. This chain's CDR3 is CASSVVRSGEQYF. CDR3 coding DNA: TGTGCCAGCAGCGTAGTTAGAAGCGGCGAGCAGTACTTC.

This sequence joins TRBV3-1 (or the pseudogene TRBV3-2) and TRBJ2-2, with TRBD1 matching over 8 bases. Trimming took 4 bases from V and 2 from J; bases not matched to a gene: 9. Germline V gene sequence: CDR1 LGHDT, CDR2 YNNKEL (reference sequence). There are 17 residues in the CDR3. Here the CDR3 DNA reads TGTGCCAGCAGCCCGTACGTAGGACAGGGAAACACCGGGGAGCTGTTTTTT. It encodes CASSPYVGQGNTGELFF.

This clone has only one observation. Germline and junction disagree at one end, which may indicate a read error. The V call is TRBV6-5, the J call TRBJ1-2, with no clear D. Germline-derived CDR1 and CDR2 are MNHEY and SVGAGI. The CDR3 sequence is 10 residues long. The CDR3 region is CASRARNGIF. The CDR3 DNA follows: TGTGCCAGCAGGGCCCGGAACGGGATCTTC.

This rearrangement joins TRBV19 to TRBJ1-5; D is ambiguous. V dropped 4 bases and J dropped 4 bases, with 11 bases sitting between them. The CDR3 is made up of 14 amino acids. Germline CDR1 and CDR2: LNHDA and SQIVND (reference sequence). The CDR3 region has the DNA TGTGCCAGTAGTACCCAATACAGAAATCAGCCCCAGCATTTT. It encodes CASSTQYRNQPQHF. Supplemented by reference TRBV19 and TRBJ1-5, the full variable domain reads DGGITQSPKYLFRKEGQNVTLSCEQNLNHDAMYWYRQDPGQGLRLIYYSQIVNDFQKGDIAEGYSVSREKKESFPLTVTSAQKNPTAFYLCASSTQYRNQPQHFGDGTRLSIL.

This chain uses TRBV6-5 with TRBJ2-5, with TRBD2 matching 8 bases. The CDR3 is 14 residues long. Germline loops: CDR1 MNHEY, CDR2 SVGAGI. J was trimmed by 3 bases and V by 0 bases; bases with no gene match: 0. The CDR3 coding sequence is TGTGCCAGCAGTTACTCTAGCGGGGAAGAGACCCAGTACTTC. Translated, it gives CASSYSSGEETQYF.

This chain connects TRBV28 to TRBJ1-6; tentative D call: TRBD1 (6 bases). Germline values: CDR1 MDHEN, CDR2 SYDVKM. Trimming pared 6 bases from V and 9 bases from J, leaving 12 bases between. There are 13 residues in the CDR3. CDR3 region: CASRTTGISPLHF. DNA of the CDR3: TGTGCCAGCAGAACCACAGGGATTTCACCCCTCCACTTT.

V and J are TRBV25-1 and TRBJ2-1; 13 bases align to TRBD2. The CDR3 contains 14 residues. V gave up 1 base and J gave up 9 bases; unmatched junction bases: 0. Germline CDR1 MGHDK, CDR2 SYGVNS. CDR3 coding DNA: TGTGCCAGCAGTGAATGGACTAGCGGGGGTGAGCAGTTCTTC. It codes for CASSEWTSGGEQFF.

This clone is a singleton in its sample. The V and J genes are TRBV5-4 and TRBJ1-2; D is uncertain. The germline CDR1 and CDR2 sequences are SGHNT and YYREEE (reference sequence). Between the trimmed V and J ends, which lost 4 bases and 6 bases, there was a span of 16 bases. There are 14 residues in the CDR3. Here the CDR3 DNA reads TGTGCCAGCAGCCTGCTGGATAGCGTGGATGGCTACACCTTC. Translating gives CASSLLDSVDGYTF.